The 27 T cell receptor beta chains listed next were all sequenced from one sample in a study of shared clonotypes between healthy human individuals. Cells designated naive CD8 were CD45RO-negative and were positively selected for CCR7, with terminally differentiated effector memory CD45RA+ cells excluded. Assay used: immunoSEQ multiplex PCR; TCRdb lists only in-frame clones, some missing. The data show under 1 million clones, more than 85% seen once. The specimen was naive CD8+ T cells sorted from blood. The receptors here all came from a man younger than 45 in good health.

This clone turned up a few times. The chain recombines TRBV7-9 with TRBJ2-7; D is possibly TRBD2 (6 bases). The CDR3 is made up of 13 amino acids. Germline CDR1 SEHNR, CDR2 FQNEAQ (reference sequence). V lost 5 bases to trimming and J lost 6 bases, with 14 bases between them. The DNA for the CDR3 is TGTGCCAGCAGCCGGGACTCCCGCGGCGAGCAGTACTTC. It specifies CASSRDSRGEQYF.

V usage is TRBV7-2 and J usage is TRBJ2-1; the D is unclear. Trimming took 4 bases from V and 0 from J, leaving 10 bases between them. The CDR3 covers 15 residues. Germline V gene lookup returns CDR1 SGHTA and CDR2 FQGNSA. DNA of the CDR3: TGTGCCAGCAGCTCCATACCGAGCTCCTACAATGAGCAGTTCTTC. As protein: CASSSIPSSYNEQFF.

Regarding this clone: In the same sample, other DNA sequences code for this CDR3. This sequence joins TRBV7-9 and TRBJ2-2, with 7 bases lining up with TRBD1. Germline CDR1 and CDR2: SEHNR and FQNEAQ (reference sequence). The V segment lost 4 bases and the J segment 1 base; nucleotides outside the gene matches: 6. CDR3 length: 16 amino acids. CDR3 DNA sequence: TGTGCCAGCAGCTCGACAGGGTTAGGGAACACCGGGGAGCTGTTTTTT. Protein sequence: CASSSTGLGNTGELFF. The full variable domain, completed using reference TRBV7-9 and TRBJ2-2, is DTGVSQNPRHKITKRGQNVTFRCDPISEHNRLYWYRQTLGQGPEFLTYFQNEAQLEKSRLLSDRFSAERPKGSFSTLEIQRTEQGDSAMYLCASSSTGLGNTGELFFGEGSRLTVL.

The CDR3 coding sequence is TGTGCCATCAGTGACCCCGACCGGAGGGGATTATACGAGCAGTACTTC. The encoded protein is CAISDPDRRGLYEQYF. The V call is TRBV10-3, the J call TRBJ2-7; D perhaps matches TRBD2 (6 bases). In germline, CDR1 is ENHRY, CDR2 SYGVKD. The CDR3 loop spans 16 amino acids. V was shortened by 3 bases and J by 4 bases, with 19 bases between the two germline ends.

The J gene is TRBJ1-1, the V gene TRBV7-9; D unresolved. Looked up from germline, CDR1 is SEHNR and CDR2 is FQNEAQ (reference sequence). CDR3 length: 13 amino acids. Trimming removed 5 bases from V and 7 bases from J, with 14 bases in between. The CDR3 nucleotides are TGTGCCAGCAGCGCAGCTGGACCAATTGAAGCTTTCTTT. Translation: CASSAAGPIEAFF.

In DNA, the CDR3 is TGTGCCAGCAGTTTACGGGACAACACTGAAGCTTTCTTT. Its protein product is CASSLRDNTEAFF. This chain connects TRBV27 to TRBJ1-1, with a weak D call TRBD1 (5 bases). The germline CDR1 and CDR2 sequences are MNHEY and SMNVEV (reference sequence). This CDR3 is 13 amino acids long. Trimming took off 2 bases at V and 2 bases at J, with 6 bases between the two ends.

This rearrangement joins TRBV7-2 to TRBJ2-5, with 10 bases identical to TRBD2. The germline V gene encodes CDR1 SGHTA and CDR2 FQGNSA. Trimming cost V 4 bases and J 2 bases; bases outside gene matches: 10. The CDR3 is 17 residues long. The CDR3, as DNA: TGTGCCAGCAGCTCAGAGGGGGTACTAGCGGGGCAAGAGACCCAGTACTTC. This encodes CASSSEGVLAGQETQYF.

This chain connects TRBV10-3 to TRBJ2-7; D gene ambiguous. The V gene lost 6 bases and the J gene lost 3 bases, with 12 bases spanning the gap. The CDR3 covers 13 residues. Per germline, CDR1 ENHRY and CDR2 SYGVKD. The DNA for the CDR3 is TGTGCCATCAGACCCTCTGATAACTACGAGCAGTACTTC. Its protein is CAIRPSDNYEQYF.

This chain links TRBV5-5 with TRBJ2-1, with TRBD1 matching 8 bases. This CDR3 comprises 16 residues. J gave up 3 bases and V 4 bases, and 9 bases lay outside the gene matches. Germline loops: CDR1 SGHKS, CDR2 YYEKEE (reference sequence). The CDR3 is CASSKDRERFYNEQFF. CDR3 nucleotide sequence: TGTGCCAGCAGCAAGGACAGGGAACGGTTCTACAATGAGCAGTTCTTC.

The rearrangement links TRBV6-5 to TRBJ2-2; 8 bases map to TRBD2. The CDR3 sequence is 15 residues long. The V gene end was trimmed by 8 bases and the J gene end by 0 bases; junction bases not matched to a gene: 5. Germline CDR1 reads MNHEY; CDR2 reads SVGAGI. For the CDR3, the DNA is TGTGCCAGCGCCCCGGGACTAGCGAACACCGGGGAGCTGTTTTTT. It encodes CASAPGLANTGELFF.

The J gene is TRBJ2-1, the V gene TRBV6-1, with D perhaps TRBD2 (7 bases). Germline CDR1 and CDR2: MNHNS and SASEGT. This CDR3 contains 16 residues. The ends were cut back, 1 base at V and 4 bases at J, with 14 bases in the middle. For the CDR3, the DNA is TGTGCCAGCAGTGAAGTGGGGGGGGGCTCTTACAATGAGCAGTTCTTC. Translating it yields CASSEVGGGSYNEQFF.

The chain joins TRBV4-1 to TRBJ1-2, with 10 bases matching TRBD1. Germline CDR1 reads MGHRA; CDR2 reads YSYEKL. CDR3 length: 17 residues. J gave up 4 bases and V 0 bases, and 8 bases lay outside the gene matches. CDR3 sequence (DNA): TGCGCCAGCAGCCAAGAACATCGGGACAGGGGCGTCTATGGCTACACCTTC. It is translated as CASSQEHRDRGVYGYTF.

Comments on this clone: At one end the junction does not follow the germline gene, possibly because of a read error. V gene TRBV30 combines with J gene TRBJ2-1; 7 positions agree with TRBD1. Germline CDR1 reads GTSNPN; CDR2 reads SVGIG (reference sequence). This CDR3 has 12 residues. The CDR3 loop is CAWVDDRVERFF. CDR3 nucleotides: TGTGCCTGGGTTGATGACAGGGTGGAGCGGTTCTTC. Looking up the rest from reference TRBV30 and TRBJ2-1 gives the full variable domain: SQTIHQWPATLVQPVGSPLSLECTVEGTSNPNLYWYRQAAGRGLQLLFYSVGIGQISSEVPQNLSASRPQDRQFILSSKKLLLSDSGFYLCAWVDDRVERFFGPGTRLTVL.

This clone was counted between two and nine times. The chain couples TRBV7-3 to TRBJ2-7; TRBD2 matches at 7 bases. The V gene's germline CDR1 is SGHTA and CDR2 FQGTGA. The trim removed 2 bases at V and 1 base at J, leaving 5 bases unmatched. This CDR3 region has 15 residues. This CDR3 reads CASSLQRGPSYEQYF. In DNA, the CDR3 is TGTGCCAGCAGCTTACAGCGGGGCCCGTCCTACGAGCAGTACTTC.

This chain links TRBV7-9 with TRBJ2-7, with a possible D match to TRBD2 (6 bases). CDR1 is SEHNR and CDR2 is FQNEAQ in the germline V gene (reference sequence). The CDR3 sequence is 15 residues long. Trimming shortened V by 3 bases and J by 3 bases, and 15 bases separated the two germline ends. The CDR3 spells CASSLGGRVSYEQYF. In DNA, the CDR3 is TGTGCCAGCAGCTTGGGGGGTCGGGTAAGCTACGAGCAGTACTTC.

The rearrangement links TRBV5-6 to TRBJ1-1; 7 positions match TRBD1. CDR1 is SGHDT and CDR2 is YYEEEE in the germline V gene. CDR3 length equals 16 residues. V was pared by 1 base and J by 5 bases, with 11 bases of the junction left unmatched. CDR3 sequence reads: CASSLTLGQVGTEAFF. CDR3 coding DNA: TGTGCCAGCAGCTTGACCCTTGGACAGGTCGGGACTGAAGCTTTCTTT.

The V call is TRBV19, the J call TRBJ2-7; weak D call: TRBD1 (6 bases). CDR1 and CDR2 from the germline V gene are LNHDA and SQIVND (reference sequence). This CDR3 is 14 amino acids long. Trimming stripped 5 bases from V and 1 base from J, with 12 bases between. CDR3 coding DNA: TGTGCCAGTAGTCCAGGGGCACCTTCCTACGAGCAGTACTTC. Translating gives CASSPGAPSYEQYF.

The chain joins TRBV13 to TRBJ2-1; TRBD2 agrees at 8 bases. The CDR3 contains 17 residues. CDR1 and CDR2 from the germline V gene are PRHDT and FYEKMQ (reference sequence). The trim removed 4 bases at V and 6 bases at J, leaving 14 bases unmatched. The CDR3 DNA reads TGTGCCAGCAGCTCAACCCCCCTGAGTAGCGGGGCCAATGAGCAGTTCTTC. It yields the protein CASSSTPLSSGANEQFF. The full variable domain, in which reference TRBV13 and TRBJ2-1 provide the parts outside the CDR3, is AAGVIQSPRHLIKEKRETATLKCYPIPRHDTVYWYQQGPGQDPQFLISFYEKMQSDKGSIPDRFSAQQFSDYHSELNMSSLELGDSALYFCASSSTPLSSGANEQFFGPGTRLTVL.

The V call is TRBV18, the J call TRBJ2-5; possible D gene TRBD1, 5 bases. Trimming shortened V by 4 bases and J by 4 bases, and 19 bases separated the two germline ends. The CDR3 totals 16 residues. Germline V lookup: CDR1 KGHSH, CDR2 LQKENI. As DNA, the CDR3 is TGTGCCAGCTCACATTACCAGGGCCCGTTTGGAGAGACCCAGTACTTC. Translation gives CASSHYQGPFGETQYF.

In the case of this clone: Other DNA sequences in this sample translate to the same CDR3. The CDR3: CASSYGGDNEQFF. The CDR3 nucleotides read TGTGCCAGCAGTTACGGGGGGGACAATGAGCAGTTCTTC. V is TRBV6-5 and J is TRBJ2-1, with 7 bases aligning to TRBD2. Germline assignment: CDR1 MNHEY and CDR2 SVGAGI. The CDR3 consists of 13 residues. Trimming took 2 bases from V and 5 from J; bases not matched to a gene: 0.

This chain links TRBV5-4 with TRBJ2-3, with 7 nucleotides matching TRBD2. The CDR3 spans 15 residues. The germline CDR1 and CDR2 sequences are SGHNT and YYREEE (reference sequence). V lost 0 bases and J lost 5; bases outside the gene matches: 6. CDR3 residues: CASSLVGGSEDTQYF. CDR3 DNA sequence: TGTGCCAGCAGCTTGGTCGGCGGGAGTGAAGATACGCAGTATTTT.

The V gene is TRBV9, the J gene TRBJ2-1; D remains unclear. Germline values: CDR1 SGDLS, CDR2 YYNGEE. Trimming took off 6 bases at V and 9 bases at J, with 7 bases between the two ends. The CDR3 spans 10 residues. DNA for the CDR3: TGTGCCAGCACGCCTACTGAGCAGTTCTTC. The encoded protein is CASTPTEQFF.

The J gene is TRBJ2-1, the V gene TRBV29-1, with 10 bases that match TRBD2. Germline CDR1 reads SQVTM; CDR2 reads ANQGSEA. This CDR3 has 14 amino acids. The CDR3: CSASGSQSRREQFF. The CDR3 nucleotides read TGCAGTGCTAGCGGGAGTCAATCTCGTCGTGAGCAGTTCTTC.

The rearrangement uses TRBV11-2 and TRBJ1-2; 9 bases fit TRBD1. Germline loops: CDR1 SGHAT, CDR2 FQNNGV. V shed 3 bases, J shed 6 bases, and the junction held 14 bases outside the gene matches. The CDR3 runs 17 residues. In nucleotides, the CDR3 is TGTGCCAGCAGCTTGGGCCCCCTATTACAGGGGGCTAATGGCTACACCTTC. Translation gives CASSLGPLLQGANGYTF.

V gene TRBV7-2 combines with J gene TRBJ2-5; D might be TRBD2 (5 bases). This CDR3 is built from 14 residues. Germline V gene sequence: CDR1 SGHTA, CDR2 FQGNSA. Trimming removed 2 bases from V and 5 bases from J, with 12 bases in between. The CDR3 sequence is CASSLNGRGETQYF. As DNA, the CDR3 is TGTGCCAGCAGCTTAAATGGGAGAGGGGAGACCCAGTACTTC.

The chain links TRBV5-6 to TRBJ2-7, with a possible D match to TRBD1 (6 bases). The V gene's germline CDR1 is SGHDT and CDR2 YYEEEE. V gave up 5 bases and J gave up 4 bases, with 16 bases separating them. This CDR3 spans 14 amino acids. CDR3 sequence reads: CASSRRTATYEQYF. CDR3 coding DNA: TGTGCCAGCAGTCGCAGGACAGCGACGTACGAGCAGTACTTC.

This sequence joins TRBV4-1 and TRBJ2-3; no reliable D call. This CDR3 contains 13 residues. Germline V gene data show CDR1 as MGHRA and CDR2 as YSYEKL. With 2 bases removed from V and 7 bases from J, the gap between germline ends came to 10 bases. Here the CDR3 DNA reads TGCGCCAGCAGCCAATGGACGGATAATACGCAGTATTTT. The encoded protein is CASSQWTDNTQYF.